This T cell receptor beta chain was found in a study of blood T cell repertoires in COVID-19. Overall study: PBMCs, B-cell-depleted T cells, or T cells were the source of the cDNA or gDNA that made up the material.

Participant-reported clinical history was the basis for cohort assignment. Recovery meant two consecutive negative NP/OP PCR tests, professional clearance, or resolved symptoms. A word on this clone: Within the sample, other DNA sequences also encode this same CDR3.

The CDR3 contains 13 residues. The V gene end was trimmed by 7 bases and the J gene end by 4 bases; junction bases not matched to a gene: 4. The V gene's germline CDR1 is SGDLS and CDR2 YYNGEE. Authors' analysis steps: Reference gene primer amplification yielded estimated nucleated cell counts. Measured with immunoSEQ multiplex PCR; TCRdb has only the in-frame clones, and not every one. V and J calls and clone size follow that table, whereas D and trimming were derived from the DNA. This table has under 500,000 clones, 80% to 90% appearing once. The chain employs TRBV9 and TRBJ2-1; 8 bases agree with TRBD2. The clonotype comes from a young man who had recovered from COVID-19. Sequenced material: PBMCs or T cells enriched from blood (not recorded which). For the CDR3, the DNA is TGTGCCAGCTCAACTAGCGGTTACAATGAGCAGTTCTTC. Amino acids: CASSTSGYNEQFF.